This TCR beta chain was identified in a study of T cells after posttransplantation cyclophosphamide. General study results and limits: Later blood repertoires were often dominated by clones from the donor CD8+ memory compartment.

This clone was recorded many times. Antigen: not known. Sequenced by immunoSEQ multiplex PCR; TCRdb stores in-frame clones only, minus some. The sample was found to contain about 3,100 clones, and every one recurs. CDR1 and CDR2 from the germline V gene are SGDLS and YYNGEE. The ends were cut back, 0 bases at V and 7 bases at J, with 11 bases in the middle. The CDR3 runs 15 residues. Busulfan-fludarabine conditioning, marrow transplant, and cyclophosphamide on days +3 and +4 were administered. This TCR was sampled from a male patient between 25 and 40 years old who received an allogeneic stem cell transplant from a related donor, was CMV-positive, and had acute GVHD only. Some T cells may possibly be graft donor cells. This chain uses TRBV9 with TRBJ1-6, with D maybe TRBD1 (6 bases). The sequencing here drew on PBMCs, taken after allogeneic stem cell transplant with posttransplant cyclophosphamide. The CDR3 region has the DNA TGTGCCAGCAGCGTAGACGGGGGGCCCAATTCACCCCTCCACTTT. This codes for CASSVDGGPNSPLHF.